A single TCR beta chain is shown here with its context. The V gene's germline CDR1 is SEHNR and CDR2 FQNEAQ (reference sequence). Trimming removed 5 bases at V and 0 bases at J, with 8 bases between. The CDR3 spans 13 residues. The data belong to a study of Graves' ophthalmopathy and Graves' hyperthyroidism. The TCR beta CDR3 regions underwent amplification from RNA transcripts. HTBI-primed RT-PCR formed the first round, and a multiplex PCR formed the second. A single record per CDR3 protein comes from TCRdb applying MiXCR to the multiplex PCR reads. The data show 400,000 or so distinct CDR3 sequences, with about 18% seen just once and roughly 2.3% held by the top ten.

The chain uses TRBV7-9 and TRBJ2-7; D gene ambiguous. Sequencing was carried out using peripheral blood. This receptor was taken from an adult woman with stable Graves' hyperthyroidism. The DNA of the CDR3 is TGTGCCAGCAGCGCCCCCCCCTCCTACGAGCAGTACTTC. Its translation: CASSAPPSYEQYF.